This TCR beta chain comes out of a study of OX40 agonist ivuxolimab in advanced cancers. Notes on the study in general: On average, CD8+ T cells showed a greater number of expanded clones than CD4+. At 0.1 to 3.0 mg/kg, clonal expansion of CD4+ and CD8+ blood T cells had occurred by week 6.

TCRdb keeps only in-frame clones here, not all; method: immunoSEQ multiplex PCR. The sample comprises roughly 80,000 clones, over 80% of which are singletons, and around 0.32% rests with the top ten. To note about this clone: Its target is unknown.

Autoimmune disease history or systemic immunosuppression disqualified patients. Sampling times: baseline, cycle 4 day 1, cycle 7 day 1. Sequencing used CD4+ or CD8+ T cells sorted from blood, obtained in a trial of the OX40 agonist ivuxolimab. The TCR was taken from an adult with an advanced solid tumor such as melanoma, head and neck, liver or kidney cancer.

In DNA, the CDR3 is TGTGCCAGCTCAAGGGGCGGGGACGCCTACAATGAGCAGTTCTTC. This sequence encodes CASSRGGDAYNEQFF. V gene TRBV18 combines with J gene TRBJ2-1, with D possibly matching TRBD2 (6 bases). The V end lost 5 bases, the J end lost 2 bases, and 13 bases lay between the germline ends. Germline CDR1 reads KGHSH; CDR2 reads LQKENI. The CDR3 runs 15 residues.